The entry below describes one T cell receptor beta chain. Antigen unknown. This specimen belongs to a study of cytomegalovirus exposure and HLA in healthy donors. Germline CDR1 reads GTSNPN; CDR2 reads SVGIG (reference sequence). Trimming took 4 bases from V and 2 from J; bases not matched to a gene: 2. The CDR3 is made up of 13 amino acids. Amplification used 60 Vbeta primers and 13 Jbeta primers. Repertoires were generated with immunoSEQ multiplex PCR, while TCRdb's copy carries only in-frame clones and drops some. The sample contains about 230,000 clones, 82% of which appear only once. Study-level points and caveats: Using a false discovery rate of 0.05, a later analysis showed that about 16,000 TCR beta sequences were associated with HLA alleles. Within the data, a cluster of highly shared sequence variants was likely a sequencing artifact.

The sample was PBMCs. The chain joins TRBV30 to TRBJ2-5, with 9 positions matching TRBD1. This TCR was recovered from a woman aged 40 to 49 in good health and CMV-seronegative. The CDR3 DNA reads as TGTGCCTGGACCGGGACAGGGCAAGAGACCCAGTACTTC. Its translation is CAWTGTGQETQYF.